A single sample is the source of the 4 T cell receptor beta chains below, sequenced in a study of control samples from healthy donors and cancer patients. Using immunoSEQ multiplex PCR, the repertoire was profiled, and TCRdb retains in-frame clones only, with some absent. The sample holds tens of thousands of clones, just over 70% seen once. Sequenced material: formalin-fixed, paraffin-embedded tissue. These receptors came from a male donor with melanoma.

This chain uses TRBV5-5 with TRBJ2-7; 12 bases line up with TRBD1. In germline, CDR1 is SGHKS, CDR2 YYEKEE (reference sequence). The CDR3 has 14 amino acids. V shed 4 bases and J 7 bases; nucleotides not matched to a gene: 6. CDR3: CASSTGQGALEQYF. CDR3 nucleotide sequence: TGTGCCAGCAGCACGGGACAGGGGGCGCTTGAGCAGTACTTC.

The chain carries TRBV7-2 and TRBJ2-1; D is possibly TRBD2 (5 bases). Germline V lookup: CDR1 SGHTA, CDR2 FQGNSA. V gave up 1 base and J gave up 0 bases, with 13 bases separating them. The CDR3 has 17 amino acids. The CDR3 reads CASSLVWETYSYNEQFF. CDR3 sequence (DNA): TGTGCCAGCAGCTTAGTTTGGGAGACCTACTCCTACAATGAGCAGTTCTTC.

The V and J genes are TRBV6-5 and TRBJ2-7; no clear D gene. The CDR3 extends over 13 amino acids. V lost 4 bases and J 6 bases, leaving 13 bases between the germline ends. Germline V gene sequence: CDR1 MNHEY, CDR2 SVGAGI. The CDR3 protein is CASSLRTVSEQYF. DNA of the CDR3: TGTGCCAGCAGTTTACGGACGGTTTCCGAGCAGTACTTC.

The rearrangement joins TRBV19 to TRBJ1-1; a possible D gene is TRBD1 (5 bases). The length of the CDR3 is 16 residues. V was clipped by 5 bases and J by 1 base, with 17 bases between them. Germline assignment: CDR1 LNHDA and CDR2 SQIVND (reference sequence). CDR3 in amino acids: CASSWGTTSWNTEAFF. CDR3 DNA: TGTGCCAGTAGTTGGGGGACCACGAGCTGGAACACTGAAGCTTTCTTT.